The 8 T cell receptor beta chains listed next were all sequenced from one sample in a study of blood T cell repertoires in COVID-19. The data were produced by immunoSEQ multiplex PCR, yet TCRdb's version contains in-frame clones alone and is incomplete. The table has 80,000 or so clones, approximately 89% seen once. Sequencing was carried out using peripheral blood. All receptors derive from a man aged 45-65 years with acute or convalescent COVID-19.

V usage is TRBV28 and J usage is TRBJ1-2; D might be TRBD1 (5 bases). Trimming took off 3 bases at V and 6 bases at J, with 14 bases between the two ends. This CDR3 has 14 amino acids. Looked up from germline, CDR1 is MDHEN and CDR2 is SYDVKM. The CDR3 DNA is TGTGCCAGCAGTTTGTCGGGGGAGGATAATGGCTACACCTTC. Amino acids: CASSLSGEDNGYTF.

The J gene is TRBJ2-1, the V gene TRBV4-1, with 9 nucleotides matching TRBD1. The CDR3 covers 16 residues. Germline assignment: CDR1 MGHRA and CDR2 YSYEKL. Losses at the gene ends were 1 base for V and 0 bases for J; bases not matched to a gene: 1. The CDR3 loop reads CASSQGDRASYNEQFF. As DNA, the CDR3 is TGCGCCAGCAGCCAAGGGGACAGGGCCTCCTACAATGAGCAGTTCTTC.

This chain links TRBV5-1 with TRBJ1-6; 7 bases agree with TRBD1. The length of the CDR3 is 15 residues. Trimming at V came to 0 bases and at J to 10 bases, leaving 7 bases not matched to a gene. From germline, CDR1 is SGHRS and CDR2 YFSETQ. CDR3 residues: CASSLVGTEESPLHF. CDR3 bases: TGCGCCAGCAGCTTGGTGGGGACAGAGGAGTCACCCCTCCACTTT.

V and J are TRBV6-5 and TRBJ2-2, with TRBD2 matching 7 bases. Looked up from germline, CDR1 is MNHEY and CDR2 is SVGAGI. V dropped 9 bases and J dropped 1; count of bases not matched to a gene: 2. The CDR3 is 13 residues long. The chain's CDR3 is CASGGENTGELFF. DNA of the CDR3: TGTGCCAGTGGGGGGGAGAACACCGGGGAGCTGTTTTTT.

There are a few counts of this clone. The chain's CDR3 is CASRNLPSTSPLHF. The CDR3 DNA is TGTGCCAGCAGAAATTTGCCTTCCACATCACCCCTCCACTTT. V is TRBV7-2 and J is TRBJ1-6; D is ambiguous. Germline loops: CDR1 SGHTA, CDR2 FQGNSA. V was clipped by 6 bases and J by 10 bases, with 16 bases between them. The CDR3 totals 14 residues.

The rearrangement links TRBV28 to TRBJ1-1; 7 bases line up with TRBD1. The CDR3 is made up of 14 amino acids. V lost 5 bases and J lost 1; bases outside the gene matches: 4. Germline V gene lookup returns CDR1 MDHEN and CDR2 SYDVKM. The CDR3 loop reads CASSAGGTNTEAFF. The CDR3 nucleotides are TGTGCCAGCAGTGCAGGGGGGACGAACACTGAAGCTTTCTTT. Variable domain in full (rest from reference TRBV28 and TRBJ1-1): DVKVTQSSRYLVKRTGEKVFLECVQDMDHENMFWYRQDPGLGLRLIYFSYDVKMKEKGDIPEGYSVSREKKERFSLILESASTNQTSMYLCASSAGGTNTEAFFGQGTRLTVV.

This chain joins TRBV7-9 and TRBJ1-2, with a tentative D call TRBD1 (5 bases). Germline V gene lookup returns CDR1 SEHNR and CDR2 FQNEAQ (reference sequence). Trimming cost V 0 bases and J 2 bases, with 7 bases left between them. The CDR3 is made up of 14 amino acids. CDR3 sequence: CASSLAAGNYGYTF. The DNA of the CDR3 is TGTGCCAGCAGCTTAGCGGCAGGGAACTATGGCTACACCTTC.

This chain uses TRBV19 with TRBJ1-6, with 11 bases identical to TRBD1. The ends lost 7 bases at V and 5 bases at J; junction bases unmatched: 10. Germline values: CDR1 LNHDA, CDR2 SQIVND (reference sequence). The CDR3 runs 17 residues. CDR3 in amino acids: CASNPFGQGADNSPLHF. In DNA form, the CDR3 reads TGTGCCAGTAACCCATTCGGACAGGGGGCTGATAATTCACCCCTCCACTTT.